This passage covers 7 T cell receptor beta chains from one sample sequenced in a study of blood T cell repertoires in COVID-19. Using immunoSEQ multiplex PCR, the repertoire was profiled, and TCRdb retains in-frame clones only, with some absent. The sample lists roughly 70,000 clones; around nine tenths were seen once. The specimen sequenced was peripheral blood. Receptors were obtained from a human donor in a cohort sampled during active COVID-19.

The chain couples TRBV2 to TRBJ2-4; 8 bases map to TRBD2. The V and J ends lost 7 bases and 7 bases, in that order; junction bases with no gene match: 9. The CDR3 is made up of 14 amino acids. In germline, CDR1 is SNHLY, CDR2 FYNNEI. CDR3 in DNA: TGTGCCAGCACGGCGGGGGGACGGGCGAACATTCAGTACTTC. It codes for CASTAGGRANIQYF.

This chain links TRBV6-5 with TRBJ2-5; D might be TRBD1 (6 bases). The CDR3 is made up of 15 amino acids. CDR1 is MNHEY, CDR2 SVGAGI, per germline. Trimming pared 5 bases from V and 0 bases from J, leaving 13 bases between. The CDR3: CASSTRQAYQETQYF. The CDR3 DNA is TGTGCCAGCAGTACCCGACAGGCCTACCAAGAGACCCAGTACTTC.

The chain's CDR3 is CASSLFRGRETQYF. CDR3 sequence (DNA): TGTGCCAGCAGCTTATTTCGGGGGAGAGAGACCCAGTACTTC. This chain connects TRBV7-2 to TRBJ2-5; TRBD2 might be the D (6 bases). Trimming removed 2 bases at V and 4 bases at J, with 11 bases between. The CDR3 spans 14 residues. CDR1 SGHTA and CDR2 FQGNSA come from the germline V gene.

This rearrangement joins TRBV5-6 to TRBJ1-2; TRBD1 aligns across 8 bases. This CDR3 is built from 14 residues. Per the germline V gene, CDR1 is SGHDT and CDR2 is YYEEEE. V shed 5 bases and J 4 bases; nucleotides not matched to a gene: 7. CDR3 coding DNA: TGTGCCAGCAGTCGGGACAGGAGAGCCTATGGCTACACCTTC. Translated: CASSRDRRAYGYTF.

V gene TRBV3-1 (or the pseudogene TRBV3-2) combines with J gene TRBJ2-1, with 8 bases fitting TRBD1. This CDR3 region has 15 residues. The V gene's germline CDR1 is LGHDT and CDR2 YNNKEL (reference sequence). V lost 4 bases to trimming and J lost 1 base; unmatched junction nucleotides: 3. In DNA form, the CDR3 reads TGTGCCAGCAGCCCGACAGGGGTTTCCTACAATGAGCAGTTCTTC. As protein: CASSPTGVSYNEQFF.

This clone was recorded only once. CDR3 DNA sequence: TGTGCCAGCGGTCGTAGCGGGGGCCCGGCTGGCGACGAGCAGTACTTC. Translating gives CASGRSGGPAGDEQYF. The chain uses TRBV28 and TRBJ2-7; 9 nucleotides agree with TRBD2. The CDR3 covers 16 residues. CDR1 is MDHEN, CDR2 SYDVKM, per germline. V shed 8 bases and J 5 bases; nucleotides not matched to a gene: 16.

This sequence joins TRBV19 and TRBJ1-1; a weak D match, TRBD1 (6 bases). Germline CDR1 is LNHDA and CDR2 is SQIVND (reference sequence). V was clipped by 8 bases and J by 2 bases, with 15 bases between them. The CDR3 covers 14 residues. The CDR3 is CASAIGGTNTEAFF. DNA for the CDR3: TGTGCCAGTGCCATAGGGGGAACTAACACTGAAGCTTTCTTT.